What follows are 6 T cell receptor beta chains derived from one specimen sequenced in a study of T-cell memory formation after mild COVID-19. TCRdb ran MiXCR on the 5' RACE reads and lists one entry per CDR3 protein. The sample has under 450,000 distinct CDR3 sequences, about 15% seen once. The sequenced material came from PBMCs or a T cell subset sorted from them (not recorded which). These receptors were taken from a man aged 18 to 30 who had mild COVID-19 (a few samples of this study predate the infection). Cell type and time point are not known.

The chain recombines TRBV12-3 or TRBV12-4 with TRBJ1-1; 7 positions match TRBD1. CDR3 length: 13 residues. V was pared by 6 bases and J by 3 bases, with 4 bases of the junction left unmatched. CDR3 region: CASRQGRHTEAFF. The CDR3 bases are TGTGCCAGCAGACAGGGGCGGCACACTGAAGCTTTCTTT.

This sequence joins TRBV9 and TRBJ2-1, with 10 bases that match TRBD2. Per the germline V gene, CDR1 is SGDLS and CDR2 is YYNGEE. This CDR3 has 19 amino acids. The trim removed 0 bases at V and 6 bases at J, leaving 15 bases unmatched. CDR3 protein: CASSVEPKLAGRDGNEQFF. The DNA for the CDR3 is TGTGCCAGCAGCGTAGAGCCCAAACTAGCGGGGAGGGATGGCAATGAGCAGTTCTTC.

The chain carries TRBV6-2 or TRBV6-3 and TRBJ2-7, with D perhaps matching TRBD1 (6 bases). Trimming removed 7 bases at V and 1 base at J, with 11 bases between. CDR3 length equals 13 residues. The germline V gene has CDR1 MNHEY and CDR2 SVGEGT. The CDR3 DNA is TGTGCCAGCATGGACAGCTGGTCCTACGAGCAGTACTTC. Amino acid sequence: CASMDSWSYEQYF.

This clonotype was counted a few times. J is TRBJ1-5 and V is TRBV6-6; tentatively, D is TRBD1 (6 bases). V lost 5 bases to trimming and J lost 3 bases, with 8 bases between them. Germline V gene sequence: CDR1 MNHNY, CDR2 SVGAGI (reference sequence). CDR3 length equals 13 residues. This chain's CDR3 is CASSRQVNQPQHF. Written as DNA, the CDR3 is TGTGCCAGCAGTAGACAGGTCAATCAGCCCCAGCATTTT.

This clonotype was counted many times. The rearrangement uses TRBV29-1 and TRBJ1-2; perhaps TRBD1 as D (5 bases). This CDR3 comprises 14 residues. Trimming stripped 7 bases from V and 2 bases from J, with 17 bases between. The germline gives CDR1 SQVTM, CDR2 ANQGSEA. CDR3 residues: CSAERGVENYGYTF. DNA of the CDR3: TGCAGCGCCGAACGAGGGGTGGAGAACTATGGCTACACCTTC. The variable domain in full, completed from reference TRBV29-1 and TRBJ1-2, reads SAVISQKPSRDICQRGTSLTIQCQVDSQVTMMFWYRQQPGQSLTLIATANQGSEATYESGFVIDKFPISRPNLTFSTLTVSNMSPEDSSIYLCSAERGVENYGYTFGSGTRLTVV.

The J gene is TRBJ2-5, the V gene TRBV6-1, with 7 bases matching TRBD1. V lost 6 bases to trimming and J lost 1 base; unmatched junction nucleotides: 8. This CDR3 comprises 15 residues. Germline-derived CDR1 and CDR2 are MNHNS and SASEGT. Here the CDR3 reads CASSPGTEVQETQYF. CDR3 nucleotide sequence: TGTGCCAGCAGCCCCGGGACAGAAGTCCAAGAGACCCAGTACTTC.